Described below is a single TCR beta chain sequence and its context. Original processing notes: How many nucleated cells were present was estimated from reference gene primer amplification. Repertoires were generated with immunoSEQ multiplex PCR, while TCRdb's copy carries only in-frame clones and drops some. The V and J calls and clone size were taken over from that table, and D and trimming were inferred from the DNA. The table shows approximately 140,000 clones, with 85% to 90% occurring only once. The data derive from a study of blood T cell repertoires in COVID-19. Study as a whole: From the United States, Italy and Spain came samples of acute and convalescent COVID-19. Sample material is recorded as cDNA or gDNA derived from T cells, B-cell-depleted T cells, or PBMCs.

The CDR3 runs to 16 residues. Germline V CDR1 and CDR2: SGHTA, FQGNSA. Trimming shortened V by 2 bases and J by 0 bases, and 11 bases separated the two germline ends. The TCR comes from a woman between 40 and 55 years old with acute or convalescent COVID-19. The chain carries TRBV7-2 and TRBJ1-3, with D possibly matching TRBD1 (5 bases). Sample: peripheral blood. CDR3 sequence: CASSLRQFLSGNTIYF. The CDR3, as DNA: TGTGCCAGCAGCTTACGACAGTTCCTCTCTGGAAACACCATATATTTT.